The 22 T cell receptor beta chains below come from one sample, sequenced in a study of vaccination and CD4 T cells after COVID-19 (dated by TCRdb to the early 2020s). Their cognate antigens are unknown. The meaning of the sample's time point label: late sampling 161 to 241 days after vaccination in a few convalescent patients. The treatment or condition label, as the study defines it: roughly ten-day PBMC culture with coronavirus spike peptide pools or control peptides (ViraFEST assay). The receptor library was made with PCR. Sequencing used an Illumina iSeq 100. DNA from cultured CD4+ T cells was subjected to TCR sequencing with the Oncomine TCR Beta short-read assay at the Johns Hopkins FTIC core. The public reads were reprocessed in TCRdb via fastp at Q25 and MiXCR, keeping in-frame beta chains. Rows matching on CDR3 protein sequence are summarized as one entry with the most common DNA and genes. Counted in this sample were approximately 15,000 distinct CDR3 sequences; roughly half of them appeared once. Clones ranked in the top ten supply 10% to 15% of the sample.

This material consisted of CD4+ T cells from blood, cultured in vitro, taken about 7 months after SARS-CoV-2 vaccination. All receptors derive from a human donor who had recovered from COVID-19.

This sequence joins TRBV6-1 and TRBJ1-5; D gene ambiguous. CDR1 MNHNS and CDR2 SASEGT come from the germline V gene. The V gene lost 11 bases and the J gene lost 7 bases, with 27 bases spanning the gap. The CDR3 extends over 16 amino acids. The CDR3 region is CAAARVVSPRGQPQHF. The CDR3 bases are TGTGCCGCAGCGCGGGTCGTATCCCCGCGCGGCCAGCCCCAGCATTTT.

This chain connects TRBV2 to TRBJ1-1; no reliable D call. Germline CDR1 and CDR2: SNHLY and FYNNEI. This CDR3 spans 13 amino acids. The germline V and J ends were trimmed by 0 bases and 0 bases, with 2 bases remaining between them. This chain's CDR3 is CASSEALNTEAFF. For the CDR3, the DNA is TGTGCCAGCAGTGAAGCACTGAACACTGAAGCTTTCTTT.

This clonotype occurred once. The chain has TRBV7-9 and TRBJ2-1, with 13 bases matching TRBD2. The junction had 7 bases not matched to a gene; V was cut back by 4 bases and J by 4 bases. The CDR3 has 17 amino acids. Germline CDR1 is SEHNR and CDR2 is FQNEAQ (reference sequence). The CDR3 DNA follows: TGTGCCAGCAGCTACGGGGGACTAGCGGGAACATACAATGAGCAGTTCTTC. Amino acid sequence: CASSYGGLAGTYNEQFF. Full variable domain (outside the CDR3, taken from reference TRBV7-9 and TRBJ2-1): DTGVSQNPRHKITKRGQNVTFRCDPISEHNRLYWYRQTLGQGPEFLTYFQNEAQLEKSRLLSDRFSAERPKGSFSTLEIQRTEQGDSAMYLCASSYGGLAGTYNEQFFGPGTRLTVL.

V usage is TRBV6-1 and J usage is TRBJ1-2; 11 bases map to TRBD1. With 10 bases clipped from V and 8 bases from J, the junction kept 6 bases outside the gene matches. This CDR3 is built from 12 residues. Germline loops: CDR1 MNHNS, CDR2 SASEGT. DNA for the CDR3: TGTGCCACCATGGACAGGGGGCTAGGCTACACCTTC. Translating gives CATMDRGLGYTF.

This chain joins TRBV15 and TRBJ2-3; tentatively, D is TRBD1 (6 bases). The V gene's germline CDR1 is LNHNV and CDR2 YYDKDF (reference sequence). Trimming removed 0 bases at V and 0 bases at J, with 16 bases between. The CDR3 covers 18 residues. The CDR3, as DNA: TGTGCCACCAGCAGAGATCAATATACAGGGAGAAGCACAGATACGCAGTATTTT. Its translation is CATSRDQYTGRSTDTQYF.

The chain couples TRBV6-1 to TRBJ1-2, with D unclear. CDR1 is MNHNS and CDR2 is SASEGT in the germline V gene. The CDR3 covers 14 residues. Trimming stripped 8 bases from V and 8 bases from J, with 21 bases between. CDR3 nucleotide sequence: TGTGCCAGCTATCGACCCGGACGGGTAGCGGGCTACACCTTC. Protein: CASYRPGRVAGYTF.

This sequence joins TRBV7-2 and TRBJ2-6; D possibly corresponds to TRBD2 (5 bases). With 5 bases removed from V and 4 bases from J, the gap between germline ends came to 24 bases. The germline V gene encodes CDR1 SGHTA and CDR2 FQGNSA. CDR3 size: 19 residues. CDR3 DNA sequence: TGTGCCAGCAGCCAAATGGCTCGGGGTCTGGGTATAGGGGCCAACGTCCTGACTTTC. Protein: CASSQMARGLGIGANVLTF. The full variable domain, completed using reference TRBV7-2 and TRBJ2-6, is GAGVSQSPSNKVTEKGKDVELRCDPISGHTALYWYRQSLGQGLEFLIYFQGNSAPDKSGLPSDRFSAERTGGSVSTLTIQRTQQEDSAVYLCASSQMARGLGIGANVLTFGAGSRLTVL.

Points on this clonotype: One junction end disagrees with the germline gene, perhaps due to a read error. The chain combines TRBV10-3 with TRBJ2-3; D not certain. Germline loops: CDR1 ENHRY, CDR2 SYGVKD. The length of the CDR3 is 11 residues. CDR3 amino acids: CAGGSTETQYF. Written as DNA, the CDR3 is TGTGCCGGTGGGTCCACAGAGACGCAGTATTTT.

The CDR3 DNA is TGCAGTGCTAGGGGAGGGGACAACACTGAAGCTTTCTTT. Translation: CSARGGDNTEAFF. This chain links TRBV20-1 with TRBJ1-1; D perhaps matches TRBD1 (5 bases). Per the germline V gene, CDR1 is DFQATT and CDR2 is SNEGSKA (reference sequence). This CDR3 is built from 13 residues. The V and J ends lost 3 bases and 2 bases respectively, with 10 bases between them.

J is TRBJ2-5 and V is TRBV10-3; no firm D call. V shed 6 bases and J shed 4 bases, with 12 bases lying between them. This CDR3 region has 13 residues. Germline V gene data show CDR1 as ENHRY and CDR2 as SYGVKD. The CDR3 protein is CAISELKLETQYF. DNA of the CDR3: TGTGCCATCAGCGAGCTTAAACTAGAGACCCAGTACTTC.

The V gene is TRBV2, the J gene TRBJ2-7; 13 bases are a match to TRBD2. The CDR3 is 15 residues long. With 6 bases clipped from V and 4 bases from J, the junction kept 6 bases outside the gene matches. Germline V CDR1 and CDR2: SNHLY, FYNNEI. CDR3 DNA sequence: TGTGCCAGCAGAAGGGGACTAGCGGGAACATACGAGCAGTACTTC. This gives the protein CASRRGLAGTYEQYF.

The rearrangement uses TRBV7-2 and TRBJ2-5, with unresolved D. CDR3 length: 15 residues. V was cut by 4 bases and J by 7 bases, with 19 bases left in between. Germline CDR1 reads SGHTA; CDR2 reads FQGNSA. CDR3 nucleotide sequence: TGTGCCAGCAGCTCCCCCCCGTCGCTAGGCGGGACCCAGTACTTC. This codes for CASSSPPSLGGTQYF. Filled out from reference TRBV7-2 and TRBJ2-5, the complete variable domain reads GAGVSQSPSNKVTEKGKDVELRCDPISGHTALYWYRQSLGQGLEFLIYFQGNSAPDKSGLPSDRFSAERTGGSVSTLTIQRTQQEDSAVYLCASSSPPSLGGTQYFGPGTRLLVL.

The V gene is TRBV15, the J gene TRBJ2-1; D is perhaps TRBD1 (5 bases). The CDR3 runs to 15 residues. Germline CDR1 and CDR2: LNHNV and YYDKDF (reference sequence). Trimming took 0 bases from V and 9 from J, leaving 15 bases between them. The CDR3, as DNA: TGTGCCACCAGCAGAGAGGTGGCAGGGCATGGTGAGCAGTTCTTC. As protein: CATSREVAGHGEQFF.

V usage is TRBV7-9 and J usage is TRBJ1-1; 7 bases agree with TRBD1. Per germline, CDR1 SEHNR and CDR2 FQNEAQ (reference sequence). The V gene end was trimmed by 3 bases and the J gene end by 1 base; junction bases not matched to a gene: 8. There are 16 residues in the CDR3. CDR3 DNA sequence: TGTGCCAGCAGCTTTGGGCAGGGGGTAGGGAACACTGAAGCTTTCTTT. It translates to CASSFGQGVGNTEAFF.

The chain has TRBV10-3 and TRBJ2-5, with TRBD1 matching 7 bases. Germline V gene data show CDR1 as ENHRY and CDR2 as SYGVKD. V dropped 6 bases and J dropped 0; count of bases not matched to a gene: 4. The CDR3 is 14 amino acids. The CDR3 sequence: CAISPGTDQETQYF. CDR3 DNA: TGTGCCATCAGCCCCGGGACAGACCAAGAGACCCAGTACTTC.

This chain uses TRBV7-3 with TRBJ1-1; D gene ambiguous. Germline V gene data show CDR1 as SGHTA and CDR2 as FQGTGA. V was cut by 6 bases and J by 7 bases, with 12 bases left in between. The CDR3 is 12 amino acids. The CDR3 bases are TGTGCCAGCAGTCGTACGGGCGGTGAAGCTTTCTTT. Its protein product is CASSRTGGEAFF.

This clonotype turned up a few times. CDR3 sequence reads: CASSLFRGVHNSPLHF. DNA for the CDR3: TGTGCCAGCAGCTTATTCAGGGGAGTCCATAATTCACCCCTCCACTTT. The chain recombines TRBV7-9 with TRBJ1-6, with D tentatively TRBD1 (6 bases). Germline values: CDR1 SEHNR, CDR2 FQNEAQ (reference sequence). The CDR3 runs to 16 residues. V lost 2 bases and J lost 5, with 13 bases in between.

This clonotype was observed a handful of times. The chain links TRBV20-1 to TRBJ2-3, with 7 positions matching TRBD1. This CDR3 is 16 amino acids long. The junction had 15 bases not matched to a gene; V was cut back by 5 bases and J by 4 bases. Germline CDR1 and CDR2: DFQATT and SNEGSKA (reference sequence). The chain's CDR3 is CSAPYGTGDRADTQYF. The CDR3 coding sequence is TGCAGTGCTCCCTATGGAACAGGGGATCGTGCAGATACGCAGTATTTT.

V usage is TRBV20-1 and J usage is TRBJ1-3; 7 bases map to TRBD1. Germline loops: CDR1 DFQATT, CDR2 SNEGSKA (reference sequence). The CDR3 runs to 13 residues. The V gene end was trimmed by 4 bases and the J gene end by 2 bases; junction bases not matched to a gene: 2. CDR3 loop: CSAIDRAGNTIYF. The DNA for the CDR3 is TGCAGTGCTATCGACAGGGCTGGAAACACCATATATTTT.

This clonotype was counted a single time. This sequence joins TRBV6-2 or TRBV6-3 and TRBJ1-2; the D is unclear. CDR3 size: 14 residues. CDR1 MNHEY and CDR2 SVGEGT come from the germline V gene. Trimming stripped 8 bases from V and 4 bases from J, with 17 bases between. The CDR3 region is CASQSTGGLYGYTF. The CDR3 region has the DNA TGTGCCAGCCAATCAACGGGCGGACTCTATGGCTACACCTTC.

This clonotype was found a few times. The V and J genes are TRBV7-9 and TRBJ2-3; unclear D gene. The length of the CDR3 is 13 residues. Per the germline V gene, CDR1 is SEHNR and CDR2 is FQNEAQ (reference sequence). Trimming removed 2 bases from V and 3 bases from J, with 6 bases in between. As DNA, the CDR3 is TGTGCCAGCAGCTTAATGGGTACAGATACGCAGTATTTT. It yields the protein CASSLMGTDTQYF.

The chain is built from TRBV7-2 and TRBJ2-7; perhaps TRBD2 as D (5 bases). Trimming took 6 bases from V and 0 from J, leaving 18 bases between them. CDR3 length: 16 residues. The germline gives CDR1 SGHTA, CDR2 FQGNSA. The CDR3 loop reads CASRYSVSGSSYEQYF. The CDR3 coding sequence is TGTGCCAGCAGATATTCAGTCAGCGGTAGCTCCTACGAGCAGTACTTC. The full variable domain, its missing parts supplied by reference TRBV7-2 and TRBJ2-7, is GAGVSQSPSNKVTEKGKDVELRCDPISGHTALYWYRQSLGQGLEFLIYFQGNSAPDKSGLPSDRFSAERTGGSVSTLTIQRTQQEDSAVYLCASRYSVSGSSYEQYFGPGTRLTVT.